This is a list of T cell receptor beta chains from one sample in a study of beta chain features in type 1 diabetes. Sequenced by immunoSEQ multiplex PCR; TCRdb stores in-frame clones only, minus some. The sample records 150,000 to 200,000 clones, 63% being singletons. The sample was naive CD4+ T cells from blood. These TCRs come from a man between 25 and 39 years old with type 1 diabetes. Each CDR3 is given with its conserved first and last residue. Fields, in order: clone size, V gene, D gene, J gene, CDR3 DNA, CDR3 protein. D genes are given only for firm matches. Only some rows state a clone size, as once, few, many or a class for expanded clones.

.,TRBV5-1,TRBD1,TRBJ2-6,TGCGCCAGCAGCTTAAGTGGACAGGCGCGGGCCAACGTCCTGACTTTC,CASSLSGQARANVLTF
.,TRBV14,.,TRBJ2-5,TGTGCCAGCAGCCAAGCGGGGGAGACCCAGTACTTC,CASSQAGETQYF
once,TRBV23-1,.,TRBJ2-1,TGCGCCAGCACCCACGAGGGCCGGGCATACAATGAGCAGTTCTTC,CASTHEGRAYNEQFF
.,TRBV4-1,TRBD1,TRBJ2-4,TGCGCCAGCAGCCAACAGGGGGCAGCCAAAAACATTCAGTACTTC,CASSQQGAAKNIQYF
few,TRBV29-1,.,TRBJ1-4,TGCAGCGTTGAAGATCTGACCTTGGGAGAAAAACTGTTTTTT,CSVEDLTLGEKLFF
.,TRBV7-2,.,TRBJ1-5,TGTGCCAGCAGCTTAGGGACCGCGGGGGCGCCCCAGCATTTT,CASSLGTAGAPQHF
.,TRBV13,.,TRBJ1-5,TGTGCCAGCACCAAGAGGGGTGGCAATCAGCCCCAGCATTTT,CASTKRGGNQPQHF
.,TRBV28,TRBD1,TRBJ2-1,TGTGCCAGCAGACAAGGGACAGCCTACAATGAGCAGTTCTTC,CASRQGTAYNEQFF
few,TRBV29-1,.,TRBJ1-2,TGCAGCGCTAGCTTACAGGACAACTATGGCTACACCTTC,CSASLQDNYGYTF
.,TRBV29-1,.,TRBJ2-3,TGCAGCGTTGATCTAGGACCGATCACAGATACGCAGTATTTT,CSVDLGPITDTQYF
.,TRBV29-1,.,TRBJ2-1,TGCAGCGTTGATTCTGGGAATCCTGGAGGCAATGAGCAGTTCTTC,CSVDSGNPGGNEQFF
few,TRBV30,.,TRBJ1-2,TGTGCCTGGAGTGTACGCAGCTATGGCTACACCTTC,CAWSVRSYGYTF
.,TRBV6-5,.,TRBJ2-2,TGTGCCAGCAGTTACCTGGGACAGAACACCGGGGAGCTGTTTTTT,CASSYLGQNTGELFF
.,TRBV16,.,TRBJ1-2,TGTGCCAGCAGCCAGGAACAGGGAGGTGGCTACACCTTC,CASSQEQGGGYTF
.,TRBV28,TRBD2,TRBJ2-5,TGTGCCAGCAGTGGTAGCGGGGTGGATGAGACCCAGTACTTC,CASSGSGVDETQYF
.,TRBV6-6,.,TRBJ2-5,TGTGCCAGCAGTCTACCCGGGACCGAGGAGACCCAGTACTTC,CASSLPGTEETQYF
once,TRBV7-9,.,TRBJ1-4,TGTGCCAGCAGTCGAGAGATGGGGGTACGAGAAAAACTGTTTTTT,CASSREMGVREKLFF
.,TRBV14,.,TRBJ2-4,TGTGCCAGCAGCCAAGCTCCAGCAGCCAAAAACATTCAGTACTTC,CASSQAPAAKNIQYF
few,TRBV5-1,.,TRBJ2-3,TGCGCCAGCAGCTTGGATACCACAGATACGCAGTATTTT,CASSLDTTDTQYF
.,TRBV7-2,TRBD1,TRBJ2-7,TGTGCCAGCGGACGACAGGGAATAAACGAGCAGTACTTC,CASGRQGINEQYF
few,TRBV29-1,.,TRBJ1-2,TGCAGCGTGGACCTCGGGGCCCTGTACCATGGCTACACCTTC,CSVDLGALYHGYTF
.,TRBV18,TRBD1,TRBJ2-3,TGTGCCAGCTCGACTGGACAGGGCACAGATACGCAGTATTTT,CASSTGQGTDTQYF
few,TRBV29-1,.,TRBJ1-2,TGCAGCGTTGAGTCCAGGGAGGATGGCTACACCTTC,CSVESREDGYTF
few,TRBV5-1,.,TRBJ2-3,TGCGCCAGCAGCTTGGTACTAGTGAGCACAGATACGCAGTATTTT,CASSLVLVSTDTQYF
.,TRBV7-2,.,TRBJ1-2,TGTGCCAGCAGCAGCGGACGGAGTAACTATGGCTACACCTTC,CASSSGRSNYGYTF
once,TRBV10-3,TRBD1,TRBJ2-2,TGTGCCGTTTCCGGGACAGAGAACACCGGGGAGCTGTTTTTT,CAVSGTENTGELFF
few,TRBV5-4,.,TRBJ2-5,TGTGCCAGCAGCTCCGATTCAGGGAGAGAGACCCAGTACTTC,CASSSDSGRETQYF
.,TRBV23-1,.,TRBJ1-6,TGCGCCAGCAGCCAACGACAGGTGTGGGGAGGGGCCCTCCACTTT,CASSQRQVWGGALHF
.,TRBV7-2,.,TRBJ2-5,TGTGCCAGCAGCTCGAAATCCGGGGGAGGAGAGACCCAGTACTTC,CASSSKSGGGETQYF
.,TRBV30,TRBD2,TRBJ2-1,TGTGCCTGGAGCCTCGGGACTAGCAATTTTAATGAGCAGTTCTTC,CAWSLGTSNFNEQFF
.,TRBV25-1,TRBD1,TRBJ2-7,TGTGCCAGCAGTCTGAGGGGGCAGAACTCCTACGAGCAGTACTTC,CASSLRGQNSYEQYF
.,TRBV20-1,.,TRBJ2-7,TGCAGTGCTAACAGGGACGACGAGCAGTACTTC,CSANRDDEQYF
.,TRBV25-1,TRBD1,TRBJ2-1,TGTGCCAGCAGTGAATATGGAGGCAGGGGGAATGAGCAGTTCTTC,CASSEYGGRGNEQFF
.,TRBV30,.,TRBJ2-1,TGTGCCTGGAGGGGGGCGAACAATGAGCAGTTCTTC,CAWRGANNEQFF
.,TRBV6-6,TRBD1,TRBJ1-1,TGTGCCACAGGGGGCGAAAGCACTGAAGCTTTCTTT,CATGGESTEAFF
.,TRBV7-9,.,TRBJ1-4,TGTGCCAGCAGGACTACAGGGGAAAAACTGTTTTTT,CASRTTGEKLFF
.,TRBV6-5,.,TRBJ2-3,TGTGCCAGCAGCAGCCCTTGGACAGATACGCAGTATTTT,CASSSPWTDTQYF
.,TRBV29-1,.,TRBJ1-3,TGCAGCGTTGAAGAGGGGCTCAGCTCTGGAAACACCATATATTTT,CSVEEGLSSGNTIYF
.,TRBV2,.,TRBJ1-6,TGTGCCAGCAGTGGAGGGGGGCCTATACCCCTCCACTTT,CASSGGGPIPLHF
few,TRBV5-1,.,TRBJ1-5,TGCGCCAGCAGCTTCGGGTTGAGTCAGCCCCAGCATTTT,CASSFGLSQPQHF
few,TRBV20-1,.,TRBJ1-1,TGCAGTGCTAGTCGGAGGGAGGAAGCTTTCTTT,CSASRREEAFF
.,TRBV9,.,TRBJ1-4,TGTGCCAGCAGCGTATCTGCAACTAATGAAAAACTGTTTTTT,CASSVSATNEKLFF
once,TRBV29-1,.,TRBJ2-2,TGCAGCGGGGAGGTTGGGACCGGGGAGCTGTTTTTT,CSGEVGTGELFF
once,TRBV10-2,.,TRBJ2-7,TGCGCCAGCCAGGAGTACGAGCAGTACTTC,CASQEYEQYF
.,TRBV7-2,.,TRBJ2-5,TGTGCCAGCAGCCTGAGGAGGGGGCGATTGGGTCAAGAGACCCAGTACTTC,CASSLRRGRLGQETQYF
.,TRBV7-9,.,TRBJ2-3,TGTGCCAGCAGCAACGGACTCTCCACAGATACGCAGTATTTT,CASSNGLSTDTQYF
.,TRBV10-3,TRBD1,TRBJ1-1,TGTGCCATCGGTAGACAGGGCCCGAACACTGAAGCTTTCTTT,CAIGRQGPNTEAFF
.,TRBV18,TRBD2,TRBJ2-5,TGTGCCAGCTCACCGCAAAGCGGGGGCCACCAAGAGACCCAGTACTTC,CASSPQSGGHQETQYF
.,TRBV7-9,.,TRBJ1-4,TGTGCCAGCAGCTTCTCCCGATTCAATGAAAAACTGTTTTTT,CASSFSRFNEKLFF
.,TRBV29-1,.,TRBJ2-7,TGCAGCGCCGCCAGGACAGCCTCCTACGAGCAGTACTTC,CSAARTASYEQYF
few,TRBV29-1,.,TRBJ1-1,TGCAGCGTTGAAAATGCTGGCACTGAAGCTTTCTTT,CSVENAGTEAFF
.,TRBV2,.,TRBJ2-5,TGTGCCAGCAGTAGGCACAGTCCTTTGGGGGAGACCCAGTACTTC,CASSRHSPLGETQYF
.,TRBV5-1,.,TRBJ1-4,TGCGCCAGCAGCTTGGATAACGGCTTTAATGAAAAACTGTTTTTT,CASSLDNGFNEKLFF
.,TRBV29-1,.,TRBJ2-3,TGCAGCGTTGCTGGCGGGGCGGGAGATACGCAGTATTTT,CSVAGGAGDTQYF
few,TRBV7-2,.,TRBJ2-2,TGTGCCAGCAGCTTAGCGCGGCAGGGAAGCGGGGAGCTGTTTTTT,CASSLARQGSGELFF
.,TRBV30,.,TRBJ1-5,TGTGCCTGGAGACCTCAGGGGTTGGGTCAGCCCCAGCATTTT,CAWRPQGLGQPQHF
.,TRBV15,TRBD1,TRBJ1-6,TGTGCCACCAGCTCAACGACAGGGAATAATTCACCCCTCCACTTT,CATSSTTGNNSPLHF